This record looks at one T cell receptor beta chain sequence and its context. Deletions cut 5 bases from V and 2 bases from J, with 12 bases between. The CDR3 runs 14 residues. Germline CDR1 is MNHEY and CDR2 is SVGEGT. This sample is drawn from a study of blood T cell repertoires in COVID-19. About the research overall: COVID-19 samples from acute and convalescent phases originated in the United States, Italy and Spain. From T cells, B-cell-depleted T cells, or PBMCs came the material, which was cDNA or gDNA.

In the authors' workflow: Reference gene primer amplification gave nucleated cell count estimates. Repertoires were generated with immunoSEQ multiplex PCR, while TCRdb's copy carries only in-frame clones and drops some. V and J calls and clone size are as listed in that table; D and trimming were resolved from the DNA. The data hold more than 95,000 clones, with 70% to 90% observed a single time. This TCR was sampled from a woman aged 45-65 years with acute or convalescent COVID-19. The chain links TRBV6-2 or TRBV6-3 to TRBJ1-1; no definite D call. The sample consisted of peripheral blood. The CDR3 nucleotides are TGTGCCAGCAGTAGCGGACGGGAAAACACTGAAGCTTTCTTT. It encodes CASSSGRENTEAFF.